The 13 T cell receptor beta chains in this list originate from one sample, sequenced in a study of PD-1 blockade in mismatch repair-deficient tumors. Repertoires were generated with immunoSEQ multiplex PCR, while TCRdb's copy carries only in-frame clones and drops some. This table holds roughly 16,000 clones, around 82% found once. Sample: PBMCs, taken 4 weeks after starting pembrolizumab. These receptors originate from an adult with mismatch repair-deficient cancer.

V usage is TRBV6-6 and J usage is TRBJ1-1; unclear D gene. The germline V gene encodes CDR1 MNHNY and CDR2 SVGAGI (reference sequence). This CDR3 region has 14 residues. Trimming removed 10 bases at V and 1 base at J, with 16 bases between. Here the CDR3 reads CATGIERTNTEAFF. The CDR3, as DNA: TGTGCCACCGGGATTGAGCGAACGAACACTGAAGCTTTCTTT.

The chain uses TRBV18 and TRBJ1-1; TRBD1 agrees at 8 bases. The CDR3 has 15 residues. The germline V gene encodes CDR1 KGHSH and CDR2 LQKENI. The junction had 8 bases not matched to a gene; V was cut back by 6 bases and J by 2 bases. CDR3 amino acids: CASSPLTGGNTEAFF. CDR3 bases: TGTGCCAGCTCCCCATTAACAGGGGGAAACACTGAAGCTTTCTTT.

This clone turned up a few times. This chain links TRBV27 with TRBJ2-7; tentative D call: TRBD1 (5 bases). Germline values: CDR1 MNHEY, CDR2 SMNVEV (reference sequence). V gave up 6 bases and J gave up 5 bases, with 17 bases separating them. This CDR3 has 14 residues. The DNA for the CDR3 is TGTGCCAGCAGCCCAACCAGGGTTAACCACGAGCAGTACTTC. As protein: CASSPTRVNHEQYF.

Only one count was recorded for this clone. This chain links TRBV4-1 with TRBJ2-1, with 8 bases identical to TRBD2. This CDR3 is built from 15 residues. V dropped 1 base and J dropped 9; count of bases not matched to a gene: 8. The V gene's germline CDR1 is MGHRA and CDR2 YSYEKL. CDR3 sequence reads: CASSQVTGGPSEQFF. The CDR3 DNA is TGCGCCAGCAGCCAAGTTACGGGAGGGCCCAGTGAGCAGTTCTTC.

CDR3 coding DNA: TGTGCCAGTACTACCTGGGACTCGCGTAGGGAGCAGTACTTC. As protein: CASTTWDSRREQYF. The V call is TRBV2, the J call TRBJ2-7; the D gene is possibly TRBD2 (6 bases). This CDR3 has 14 amino acids. Looked up from germline, CDR1 is SNHLY and CDR2 is FYNNEI. With 9 bases removed from V and 7 bases from J, the gap between germline ends came to 22 bases.

The chain couples TRBV29-1 to TRBJ1-1, with 10 positions matching TRBD1. V shed 7 bases and J 1 base; nucleotides not matched to a gene: 9. The CDR3 totals 15 residues. Per germline, CDR1 SQVTM and CDR2 ANQGSEA. The CDR3 is CSAVGRQGANTEAFF. CDR3 DNA sequence: TGCAGCGCCGTCGGTCGACAGGGGGCGAACACTGAAGCTTTCTTT.

In this sample, this clone turned up once. The J gene is TRBJ2-5, the V gene TRBV2; 9 bases fit TRBD2. The CDR3 contains 16 residues. The germline CDR1 and CDR2 sequences are SNHLY and FYNNEI. V shed 1 base and J 11 bases; nucleotides not matched to a gene: 14. CDR3 sequence reads: CASSEEGRASGADQYF. In nucleotides, the CDR3 is TGTGCCAGCAGTGAAGAGGGGCGGGCTAGCGGGGCAGATCAGTACTTC.

Only one count was recorded for this clone. The chain recombines TRBV27 with TRBJ2-2, with a weak D call TRBD1 (5 bases). The CDR3 runs 15 residues. Germline-derived CDR1 and CDR2 are MNHEY and SMNVEV (reference sequence). Trimming removed 3 bases at V and 1 base at J, with 9 bases between. As DNA, the CDR3 is TGTGCCAGCAGTTTCGGCAGGGTGAACACCGGGGAGCTGTTTTTT. Residues: CASSFGRVNTGELFF.

The chain joins TRBV2 to TRBJ2-2; TRBD2 matches at 7 bases. Germline lookup yields CDR1 SNHLY and CDR2 FYNNEI. J gave up 1 base and V 7 bases, and 3 bases lay outside the gene matches. The CDR3 has 14 amino acids. In DNA, the CDR3 is TGTGCCAGCAAGGAGCGGGGGAACACCGGGGAGCTGTTTTTT. Translating it yields CASKERGNTGELFF.

This clone was recorded a few times. J is TRBJ2-7 and V is TRBV5-6; TRBD1 matches at 7 bases. The length of the CDR3 is 14 residues. Per the germline V gene, CDR1 is SGHDT and CDR2 is YYEEEE. The J segment lost 5 bases and the V segment lost 4 bases, leaving 9 bases of the junction unmatched. For the CDR3, the DNA is TGTGCCAGCAGCCCGAACCCGACAGGGAACGAGCAGTACTTC. Translated: CASSPNPTGNEQYF.

The CDR3 region is CASSDTGEKPQHF. The CDR3, as DNA: TGTGCCAGTAGTGATACAGGGGAGAAGCCCCAGCATTTT. The rearrangement uses TRBV19 and TRBJ1-5, with TRBD1 matching over 7 bases. The germline V gene encodes CDR1 LNHDA and CDR2 SQIVND (reference sequence). The junction had 6 bases not matched to a gene; V was cut back by 5 bases and J by 8 bases. There are 13 residues in the CDR3.

The chain is built from TRBV5-1 and TRBJ2-6; perhaps TRBD1 as D (5 bases). CDR1 is SGHRS and CDR2 is YFSETQ in the germline V gene. V lost 0 bases to trimming and J lost 0 bases, with 13 bases between them. This CDR3 region has 18 residues. CDR3 region: CASSLGGSGNSGANVLTF. The DNA of the CDR3 is TGCGCCAGCAGCTTGGGGGGCTCCGGTAACTCTGGGGCCAACGTCCTGACTTTC.

This clone showed up just a few times. The chain joins TRBV5-5 to TRBJ2-7; TRBD2 might be the D (6 bases). Germline CDR1 reads SGHKS; CDR2 reads YYEKEE (reference sequence). V lost 0 bases to trimming and J lost 3 bases, with 13 bases between them. The CDR3 loop spans 15 amino acids. DNA of the CDR3: TGTGCCAGCAGCTTGGGACCCGGGAGTAGCTACGAGCAGTACTTC. It is translated as CASSLGPGSSYEQYF.